The next 17 T cell receptor beta chains were all read from a single sample in a study of T cell repertoires in cytomegalovirus infection. Their antigens are not known. TCRdb re-called the reads with MiXCR, one entry per CDR3 protein. The sample records roughly 500,000 distinct CDR3 sequences, about 42% being singletons. The sample was cultured PBMCs, taken from culture after CMV antigen stimulation. All receptors come from a human donor in good health (CMV status not recorded). Some clones in this sample may be carry-over from other donors' samples.

The chain uses TRBV7-2 and TRBJ2-7, with 7 bases fitting TRBD1. This CDR3 contains 15 residues. The J segment lost 0 bases and the V segment lost 4 bases, leaving 6 bases of the junction unmatched. Per the germline V gene, CDR1 is SGHTA and CDR2 is FQGNSA. CDR3 nucleotide sequence: TGTGCCAGCAGCTCACAGACAGGGTCCTCCTACGAGCAGTACTTC. Its translation is CASSSQTGSSYEQYF.

This clonotype was counted a few times. J is TRBJ2-1 and V is TRBV11-1, with D hard to call. Germline CDR1 and CDR2: SGHAT and FQDESV (reference sequence). Trimming removed 0 bases from V and 4 bases from J, with 16 bases in between. This CDR3 has 17 amino acids. CDR3 DNA sequence: TGTGCCAGCAGCTTAGCGTTTACTCCAGGCCTTTACAATGAGCAGTTCTTC. This translates into CASSLAFTPGLYNEQFF.

The V gene is TRBV18, the J gene TRBJ2-5, with 8 nucleotides matching TRBD2. V shed 3 bases and J 6 bases; nucleotides not matched to a gene: 12. This CDR3 is 16 amino acids long. Per the germline V gene, CDR1 is KGHSH and CDR2 is LQKENI. CDR3 nucleotide sequence: TGTGCCAGCTCACCGAATACAGCGGGGGCGGCCCAGACCCAGTACTTC. Its protein is CASSPNTAGAAQTQYF.

This clonotype appeared many times. V gene TRBV2 combines with J gene TRBJ2-5; D not certain. Trimming left V 5 bases short and J 7 bases short, with 11 bases between. The CDR3 consists of 12 residues. Germline-derived CDR1 and CDR2 are SNHLY and FYNNEI. CDR3 nucleotides: TGTGCCAGCAGTATCGGGCCTGGGACCCAGTACTTC. Amino acid sequence: CASSIGPGTQYF.

This clonotype appeared a few times. The gene calls are TRBV11-2 and TRBJ2-1; TRBD2 matches at 8 bases. Germline-derived CDR1 and CDR2 are SGHAT and FQNNGV. CDR3 length: 19 amino acids. With 5 bases clipped from V and 4 bases from J, the junction kept 19 bases outside the gene matches. The CDR3 sequence is CASSQLRGVKRGKYNEQFF. CDR3 nucleotide sequence: TGTGCCAGCAGCCAATTAAGGGGCGTGAAGCGGGGGAAGTACAATGAGCAGTTCTTC. Full variable domain (rest looked up from reference TRBV11-2 and TRBJ2-1): EAGVAQSPRYKIIEKRQSVAFWCNPISGHATLYWYQQILGQGPKLLIQFQNNGVVDDSQLPKDRFSAERLKGVDSTLKIQPAKLEDSAVYLCASSQLRGVKRGKYNEQFFGPGTRLTVL.

This clonotype was counted between two and nine times. The J gene is TRBJ2-2, the V gene TRBV11-2; possible D gene TRBD1, 6 bases. CDR1 SGHAT and CDR2 FQNNGV come from the germline V gene. V lost 1 base to trimming and J lost 6 bases, with 12 bases between them. The CDR3 has 15 amino acids. CDR3 sequence reads: CASSLGRGVAGELFF. The CDR3 DNA sequence: TGTGCCAGCAGCTTAGGCAGGGGTGTCGCCGGGGAGCTGTTTTTT.

The rearrangement joins TRBV10-1 to TRBJ2-3; the D call may be TRBD1 or TRBD2 (5 bases each). V was shortened by 4 bases and J by 3 bases, with 11 bases between the two germline ends. Per germline, CDR1 WNHNN and CDR2 SYGVQD (reference sequence). The CDR3 has 14 amino acids. This CDR3 is CASSVRGRTDTQYF. The DNA for the CDR3 is TGCGCCAGCAGTGTAAGGGGACGAACAGATACGCAGTATTTT.

The genes are TRBV20-1 and TRBJ1-1; 8 bases line up with TRBD1. The CDR3 extends over 13 amino acids. With V trimmed by 2 bases and J by 6 bases, 5 bases remained unmatched. From germline, CDR1 is DFQATT and CDR2 SNEGSKA (reference sequence). The CDR3 here is CSARQGAVAEAFF. DNA of the CDR3: TGCAGTGCTAGACAGGGGGCGGTGGCTGAAGCTTTCTTT.

This chain uses TRBV12-3 or TRBV12-4 with TRBJ2-7, with D perhaps TRBD1 (6 bases). Trimming took off 5 bases at V and 1 base at J, with 15 bases between the two ends. The CDR3 contains 15 residues. As DNA, the CDR3 is TGTGCCAGCAGTCCTGGTGGGACAACTTCCTACGAGCAGTACTTC. Encoded protein: CASSPGGTTSYEQYF.

This sequence joins TRBV10-3 and TRBJ2-7; D may be TRBD1 (6 bases). The CDR3 has 13 residues. Germline V gene lookup returns CDR1 ENHRY and CDR2 SYGVKD. Trimming removed 2 bases at V and 2 bases at J, with 7 bases between. This CDR3 is CAISEGGPYEQYF. CDR3 in DNA: TGTGCCATCAGTGAGGGGGGCCCCTACGAGCAGTACTTC.

The chain joins TRBV6-5 to TRBJ1-6; D is ambiguous. The V gene lost 0 bases and the J gene lost 8 bases, with 8 bases spanning the gap. The CDR3 covers 14 residues. The germline gives CDR1 MNHEY, CDR2 SVGAGI. The CDR3 region is CASSYSDTDSPLHF. As DNA, the CDR3 is TGTGCCAGCAGTTACTCCGACACGGATTCACCCCTCCACTTT.

This clonotype was seen only a few times. The rearrangement links TRBV7-9 to TRBJ2-7; possibly TRBD2 for D (5 bases). This CDR3 comprises 17 residues. Germline V gives CDR1 SEHNR, CDR2 FQNEAQ (reference sequence). Trimming took 6 bases from V and 6 from J, leaving 27 bases between them. DNA for the CDR3: TGTGCCAGCAGACGCGTCTCAGGTGGGAGTAGGGCCTTCGAGCAGTACTTC. Translation: CASRRVSGGSRAFEQYF.

The chain carries TRBV6-6 and TRBJ2-2; D tentatively reads TRBD1 or TRBD2 (6 bases each). CDR1 MNHNY and CDR2 SVGAGI come from the germline V gene (reference sequence). This CDR3 is built from 17 residues. Trimming removed 0 bases from V and 5 bases from J, with 16 bases in between. CDR3 region: CASSYSKGGRETGELFF. CDR3 DNA sequence: TGTGCCAGCAGTTACTCGAAAGGGGGGCGCGAAACCGGGGAGCTGTTTTTT.

In this sample, this clonotype turned up a few times. This chain links TRBV15 with TRBJ2-2; D is uncertain. Per germline, CDR1 LNHNV and CDR2 YYDKDF (reference sequence). Trimming removed 0 bases at V and 7 bases at J, with 12 bases between. The CDR3 is 15 residues long. The CDR3 DNA reads TGTGCCACCAGCAGAGATTCAACTCCGGGCGGGGAGCTGTTTTTT. It specifies CATSRDSTPGGELFF. Full variable domain (remainder filled in from reference TRBV15 and TRBJ2-2): DAMVIQNPRYQVTQFGKPVTLSCSQTLNHNVMYWYQQKSSQAPKLLFHYYDKDFNNEADTPDNFQSRRPNTSFCFLDIRSPGLGDTAMYLCATSRDSTPGGELFFGEGSRLTVL.

The V and J genes are TRBV7-2 and TRBJ1-2; D is uncertain. CDR1 and CDR2 from the germline V gene are SGHTA and FQGNSA. There are 15 residues in the CDR3. Trimming pared 3 bases from V and 5 bases from J, leaving 16 bases between. This chain's CDR3 is CASSFDTQIRYGYTF. DNA for the CDR3: TGTGCCAGCAGCTTTGACACGCAAATCCGTTATGGCTACACCTTC. Full variable domain (outside the CDR3, taken from reference TRBV7-2 and TRBJ1-2): GAGVSQSPSNKVTEKGKDVELRCDPISGHTALYWYRQSLGQGLEFLIYFQGNSAPDKSGLPSDRFSAERTGGSVSTLTIQRTQQEDSAVYLCASSFDTQIRYGYTFGSGTRLTVV.

This clonotype was observed many times. The chain couples TRBV7-2 to TRBJ2-7, with D possibly being TRBD2 (5 bases). Deletions cut 4 bases from V and 2 bases from J, with 18 bases between. CDR1 and CDR2 (germline): SGHTA, FQGNSA. This CDR3 spans 16 amino acids. The CDR3 DNA reads as TGTGCCAGCAGCTCGGGGTTCCGGGATTCCCCCTACGAGCAGTACTTC. Its protein product is CASSSGFRDSPYEQYF.

The count of this clonotype is one. The chain couples TRBV11-2 to TRBJ2-1; 10 bases agree with TRBD2. Losses at the gene ends were 4 bases for V and 2 bases for J; bases not matched to a gene: 5. CDR3 length: 16 amino acids. The germline gives CDR1 SGHAT, CDR2 FQNNGV. The CDR3 DNA follows: TGTGCCAGCAGCTCCCATAGCGGGGGGCCCTACAATGAGCAGTTCTTC. Its protein is CASSSHSGGPYNEQFF. Drawing the rest from reference TRBV11-2 and TRBJ2-1, the complete variable domain is EAGVAQSPRYKIIEKRQSVAFWCNPISGHATLYWYQQILGQGPKLLIQFQNNGVVDDSQLPKDRFSAERLKGVDSTLKIQPAKLEDSAVYLCASSSHSGGPYNEQFFGPGTRLTVL.